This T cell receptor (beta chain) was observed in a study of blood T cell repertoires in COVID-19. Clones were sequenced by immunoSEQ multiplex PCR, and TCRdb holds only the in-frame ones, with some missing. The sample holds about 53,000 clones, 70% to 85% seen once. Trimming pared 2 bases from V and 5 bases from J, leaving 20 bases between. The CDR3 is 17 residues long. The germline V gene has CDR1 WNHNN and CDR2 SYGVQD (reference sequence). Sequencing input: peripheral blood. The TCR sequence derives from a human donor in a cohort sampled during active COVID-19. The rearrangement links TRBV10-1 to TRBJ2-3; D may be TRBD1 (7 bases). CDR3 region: CASSEVGQAGTEDTQYF. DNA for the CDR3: TGCGCCAGCAGTGAGGTAGGACAGGCGGGGACGGAAGATACGCAGTATTTT.